The TCR beta chain described here comes from a study of T-cell reconstitution after alpha-beta-depleted transplantation in children. Study results and caveats: By about two months after transplant, alpha-beta T cells reportedly arose from several hundred graft clones that had expanded.

The V and J ends lost 3 bases and 13 bases, in that order; junction bases with no gene match: 13. The CDR3 consists of 15 residues. Looked up from germline, CDR1 is SGDLS and CDR2 is YYNGEE. Turning to this clonotype: The antigen remains unidentified.

Unique molecular identifiers were incorporated during preparation of the TCRbeta library. TCRdb analysed the PCR reads with MiXCR anew, one entry per CDR3 protein. This sample has 350,000 to 500,000 distinct CDR3 sequences; 43% occur once, and the top ten carry approximately 30%. The material was PBMCs, obtained before TCRalphabeta/CD19-depleted stem cell transplant. The rearrangement links TRBV9 to TRBJ2-1; 10 nucleotides line up with TRBD2. This clonotype was obtained from a girl aged 2-10 years with aplastic anemia, due to receive a stem cell transplant. This CDR3 reads CASSASGGAVGEQFF. CDR3 in DNA: TGTGCCAGCAGCGCGAGCGGGGGGGCCGTAGGTGAACAGTTCTTC. The variable domain in full, with the rest retrieved from reference TRBV9 and TRBJ2-1, is DSGVTQTPKHLITATGQRVTLRCSPRSGDLSVYWYQQSLDQGLQFLIQYYNGEERAKGNILERFSAQQFPDLHSELNLSSLELGDSALYFCASSASGGAVGEQFFGPGTRLTVL.